This T cell receptor beta chain was sequenced for a study of OX40 agonist ivuxolimab in advanced cancers. Looking at the study overall: Ivuxolimab was an agonistic, fully human IgG2 monoclonal antibody directed against OX40 (CD134), a costimulatory receptor. Intravenous ivuxolimab was administered to patients every 2 weeks at six dose levels: 0.01, 0.1, 0.3, 1.5, 3 and 10 mg/kg. Of the roughly 50 dose-escalation patients, hepatocellular carcinoma was present in some 19, melanoma in some 15, renal cell carcinoma in 9 and head and neck cancer in 9. In the dose-escalation cohort, 82.7% of patients were male, and the mean age was approximately 60 years, with a range of roughly 20 to 85. Patients were allowed to have had prior anti-PD-1, anti-PD-L1 or anti-CTLA-4 therapy, and approximately 40% of the dose-escalation patients had previously received checkpoint inhibitors. Three dose-escalation patients achieved partial responses, one with hepatocellular carcinoma and two with cutaneous melanoma. The point of sequencing TCRbeta in the periphery was to test whether ivuxolimab changed TCR sequence diversity and drove clonal T-cell expansion. The paper covers the monotherapy dose-escalation part of the phase I ivuxolimab trial, which included N ≈ 57 patients.

This clone was counted a single time. Its antigen specificity is not known. No base quality values were provided; no much bigger clone lies one nucleotide off. The trial excluded patients who had a history of autoimmune disease or who were on systemic immunosuppression. Peripheral blood for TCR sequencing was drawn from every dose cohort at baseline, at cycle 4 day 1 and at cycle 7 day 1. Samples came from an open-label, multicenter, first-in-human phase I dose-escalation trial of ivuxolimab. Adults with locally advanced or metastatic head and neck squamous cell, hepatocellular, melanoma or renal cell carcinoma were enrolled in the trial. CD4+ and CD8+ T cells were sorted separately from peripheral blood before TCR sequencing. Genomic DNA was isolated from the sorted cells so that the TCRbeta CDR3 region could be sequenced. The immunoSEQ Assay was used for sequencing of TCRbeta CDR3 regions. The table comes from immuneACCESS by way of TCRdb, which keeps in-frame sequences with V and J called. Part of the clones is missing from these tables; in studies checked, under half for an unresolved V gene and the rest for unknown reasons. Here the sample has about 76,000 clones; around nine tenths occur a single time. Of the sample, under 3% falls within the top ten clones.

The paper's findings and limits, for the study overall: In the 0.1-3.0 mg/kg groups, partial responders had among the lowest normalized peripheral clonal expansion, particularly in CD8+ T cells. After ivuxolimab, CD8+ T cells had more expanded clones than CD4+ T cells on average. The antigen specificity of the peripheral T cells that underwent clonal expansion was not determined. Clonal expansion of both CD4+ and CD8+ blood T cells was observed from baseline to week 6 at doses 0.1 to 3.0 mg/kg. Low levels of normalized T-cell clonal expansion were also seen in some nonresponding patients.

The origin of this receptor is an adult with an advanced solid tumor such as melanoma, head and neck, liver or kidney cancer. The sequenced sample was CD4+ or CD8+ T cells sorted from blood, obtained in a trial of the OX40 agonist ivuxolimab.

In nucleotides, the sequence is TGTGCCAGCAGCCAAGATCTTGCGGGGGTGGCAGATACGCAGTATTTT. It translates to CASSQDLAGVADTQYF. Recombination connected TRBV4-2 to TRBJ2-3; 7 bases in between match TRBD2. Taken from cysteine to phenylalanine, the CDR3 has 16 residues. CDR3 DNA is the only sequence kept; it has 48 bases, read in frame from the first base. From a lookup of the germline V gene, CDR1 and CDR2 are LGHNA and YNFKEQ. The germline V end is reduced by 0 bases and the J end by 4 bases; junction bases left unmatched: 7.